A single sample gave rise to the 9 T cell receptor beta chains below, sequenced in a study of beta chain features in type 1 diabetes. No antigen has been assigned to these receptors. Expressed TCRB transcripts were sequenced because the isolated RNA had all been reverse transcribed beforehand. Clones were read by immunoSEQ multiplex PCR, and TCRdb kept only the in-frame ones, dropping some. Counted here are 640,000 or so clones, over 12% occurring once; the ten biggest clones make up roughly 0.04%. Study-wide points: Shortening of TCRB CDR3s, moderate but significant, appeared in all four CD4+ subsets of Type 1 diabetes patients.

The specimen was naive CD4+ T cells from blood. Source of these receptors: a man aged 18 to 29 with type 1 diabetes.

This clone was counted only a few times. V is TRBV7-9 and J is TRBJ2-1, with TRBD1 matching over 9 bases. Germline values: CDR1 SEHNR, CDR2 FQNEAQ (reference sequence). Trimming cost V 5 bases and J 9 bases; bases outside gene matches: 2. This CDR3 spans 12 amino acids. The CDR3, as DNA: TGTGCCAGCAGCCCACAGGGGGCTGAGCAGTTCTTC. Its protein product is CASSPQGAEQFF.

V gene TRBV28 combines with J gene TRBJ1-1, with 9 positions matching TRBD1. Germline V gene sequence: CDR1 MDHEN, CDR2 SYDVKM. With V trimmed by 5 bases and J by 4 bases, 8 bases remained unmatched. This CDR3 contains 15 residues. The CDR3 DNA reads TGTGCCAGCAGTCTGCCGGGACAGGGAAGCACTGAAGCTTTCTTT. Protein product: CASSLPGQGSTEAFF.

The rearrangement links TRBV7-2 to TRBJ2-3, with D perhaps TRBD2 (6 bases). The V end lost 6 bases, the J end lost 2 bases, and 12 bases lay between the germline ends. Per the germline V gene, CDR1 is SGHTA and CDR2 is FQGNSA. There are 14 residues in the CDR3. CDR3 sequence reads: CASRPSVNTDTQYF. The CDR3 region has the DNA TGTGCCAGCAGACCTAGCGTCAACACAGATACGCAGTATTTT.

This clone turned up a few times. Distinct nucleotide sequences in the sample also encode this CDR3. The gene calls are TRBV7-6 and TRBJ2-5; no firm D call. In germline, CDR1 is SGHVS, CDR2 FNYEAQ. Trimming took 5 bases from V and 2 from J, leaving 6 bases between them. The CDR3 is 12 amino acids. The CDR3 reads CASSPHQETQYF. In DNA, the CDR3 is TGTGCCAGCAGCCCGCATCAAGAGACCCAGTACTTC.

The CDR3 reads CASDTGTGPTEAFF. In nucleotides, the CDR3 is TGTGCCAGCGATACCGGGACAGGGCCCACTGAAGCTTTCTTT. This chain joins TRBV25-1 and TRBJ1-1, with 9 positions matching TRBD1. The germline V gene has CDR1 MGHDK and CDR2 SYGVNS. V lost 8 bases and J lost 4; bases outside the gene matches: 8. The length of the CDR3 is 14 residues.

The rearrangement joins TRBV29-1 to TRBJ2-6, with D tentatively TRBD1 (5 bases). There are 14 residues in the CDR3. Per germline, CDR1 SQVTM and CDR2 ANQGSEA. V was trimmed by 3 bases and J by 2 bases, leaving 8 bases between them. The CDR3 nucleotides read TGCAGCGTTGATACAGGAACTGGGGCCAACGTCCTGACTTTC. Translated, it gives CSVDTGTGANVLTF. Full variable domain (missing parts from reference TRBV29-1 and TRBJ2-6): SAVISQKPSRDICQRGTSLTIQCQVDSQVTMMFWYRQQPGQSLTLIATANQGSEATYESGFVIDKFPISRPNLTFSTLTVSNMSPEDSSIYLCSVDTGTGANVLTFGAGSRLTVL.

The V call is TRBV18, the J call TRBJ1-2; no firm D call. This CDR3 comprises 14 residues. Germline loops: CDR1 KGHSH, CDR2 LQKENI. V lost 2 bases and J lost 5, with 12 bases in between. The CDR3 reads CASSPVRREYGYTF. The DNA for the CDR3 is TGTGCCAGCTCACCAGTGAGGAGGGAGTATGGCTACACCTTC.

This clone was seen more than once but under ten times. The CDR3 is CAWSTGTVYNQPQHF. Written as DNA, the CDR3 is TGTGCCTGGAGTACGGGGACTGTTTACAATCAGCCCCAGCATTTT. The rearrangement uses TRBV30 and TRBJ1-5, with D perhaps TRBD1 (5 bases). This CDR3 contains 15 residues. CDR1 and CDR2 (germline): GTSNPN, SVGIG (reference sequence). With 2 bases removed from V and 3 bases from J, the gap between germline ends came to 14 bases.

The chain carries TRBV19 and TRBJ1-2, with D perhaps matching TRBD1 (5 bases). Germline values: CDR1 LNHDA, CDR2 SQIVND (reference sequence). CDR3 length: 15 amino acids. V dropped 3 bases and J dropped 2 bases, with 13 bases sitting between them. Here the CDR3 DNA reads TGTGCCAGTAGTATGGATGCAGGGAGGAACTATGGCTACACCTTC. As protein: CASSMDAGRNYGYTF.